What follows describes a single T cell receptor beta chain. Antigen: not known. This sample was included in a study of cytomegalovirus exposure and HLA in healthy donors. The study's findings and limits: Researchers reported from a later analysis that most CMV-associated TCR beta chains appeared HLA-restricted.

The CDR3 spans 12 residues. Use of 60 Vbeta and 13 Jbeta primers characterized the PCR. Clones were read by immunoSEQ multiplex PCR, and TCRdb kept only the in-frame ones, dropping some. The sample consists of around 67,000 clones, roughly two thirds of them appearing once. This sequence joins TRBV1 and TRBJ1-1. TRBV1 is marked as a pseudogene. The source material was PBMCs. The clonotype originates from a woman aged 25 to 39 in good health and CMV-seronegative. The CDR3 loop reads CTSSHPAGEAFF. Written as DNA, the CDR3 is TGCACCAGCAGCCACCCTGCCGGTGAAGCTTTCTTT.